This TCR beta chain derives from a study of T cells in Graves' hyperthyroidism and ophthalmopathy. Template material for amplifying TCR beta CDR3 regions consisted of RNA transcripts. With the HTBI primer set, the TCR CDR3 went through a first round of RT-PCR. One entry per CDR3 protein results from TCRdb running MiXCR on the multiplex PCR reads. Of about 250,000 distinct CDR3 sequences listed, about 25% are singletons. This clonotype was counted at least ten times. Ophthalmopathy in the patients scored at least 3 on Clinical Activity Score and at least 4 on NOSPECS grade, lasting under 3 months. This TCR was sampled from a woman in her 40s with Graves' ophthalmopathy. The sample was blood.

The CDR3 DNA reads TGTGCCAGCAGACATCCCCCAGGAACAGGGAACGGGGAGCTGTTTTTT. It translates to CASRHPPGTGNGELFF. This chain joins TRBV28 and TRBJ2-2; tentatively, D is TRBD1 (6 bases). The germline V gene has CDR1 MDHEN and CDR2 SYDVKM. This CDR3 is 16 amino acids long. Deletions cut 6 bases from V and 7 bases from J, with 21 bases between.